In its sample, the clone carrying this TCR beta chain was seen many times. This record belongs to a study of T cells after yellow fever vaccination. Germline V gives CDR1 SGHTA, CDR2 FQGNSA. CDR3 length: 13 residues. Deletions cut 4 bases from V and 1 base from J, with 6 bases between. General observations from the study: The booster response re-showed most primary clones: around 96% CD4, approximately 86% CD8.

TCRdb itself ran the 5' RACE reads through MiXCR, one entry per CDR3 protein. The profile shows around 50,000 distinct CDR3 sequences, roughly 6.4% of them singletons. The sample here was PBMCs, either bulk or a sorted T-cell subset (CD4+, CD8+, memory, or dextramer-sorted; not recorded which), taken 45 days after the yellow fever booster vaccination. The sequence came from a man aged 25 to 40 who received the YFV17D yellow fever vaccine. The rearrangement joins TRBV7-2 to TRBJ2-3; D is unclear. In DNA, the CDR3 is TGTGCCAGCAGCTCTTTGGGCACAGATACGCAGTATTTT. Its protein product is CASSSLGTDTQYF.